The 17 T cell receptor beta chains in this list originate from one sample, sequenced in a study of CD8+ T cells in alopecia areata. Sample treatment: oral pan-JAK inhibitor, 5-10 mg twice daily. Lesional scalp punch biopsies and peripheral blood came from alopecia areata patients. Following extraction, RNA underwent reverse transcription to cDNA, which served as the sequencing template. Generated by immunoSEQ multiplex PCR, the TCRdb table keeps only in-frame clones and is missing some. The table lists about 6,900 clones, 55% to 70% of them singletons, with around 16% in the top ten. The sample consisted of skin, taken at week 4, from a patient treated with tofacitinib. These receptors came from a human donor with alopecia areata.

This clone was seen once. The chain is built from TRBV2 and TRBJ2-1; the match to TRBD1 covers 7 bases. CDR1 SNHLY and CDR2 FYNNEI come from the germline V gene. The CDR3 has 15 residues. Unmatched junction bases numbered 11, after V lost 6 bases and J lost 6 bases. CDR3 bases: TGTGCCAGCAGAGAACAGGGGTCTAATGTCAATGAGCAGTTCTTC. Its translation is CASREQGSNVNEQFF.

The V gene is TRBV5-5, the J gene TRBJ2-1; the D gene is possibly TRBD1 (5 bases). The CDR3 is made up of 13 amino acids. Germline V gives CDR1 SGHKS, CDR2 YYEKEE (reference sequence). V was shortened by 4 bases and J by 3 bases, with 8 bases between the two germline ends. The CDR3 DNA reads TGTGCCAGCAGCCAAGGGGACTACAATGAGCAGTTCTTC. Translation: CASSQGDYNEQFF.

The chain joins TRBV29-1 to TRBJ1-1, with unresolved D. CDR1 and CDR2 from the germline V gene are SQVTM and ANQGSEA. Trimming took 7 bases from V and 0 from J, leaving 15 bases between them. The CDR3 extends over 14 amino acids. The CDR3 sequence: CSALSEFLNTEAFF. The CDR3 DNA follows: TGCAGCGCTCTATCCGAGTTTCTGAACACTGAAGCTTTCTTT.

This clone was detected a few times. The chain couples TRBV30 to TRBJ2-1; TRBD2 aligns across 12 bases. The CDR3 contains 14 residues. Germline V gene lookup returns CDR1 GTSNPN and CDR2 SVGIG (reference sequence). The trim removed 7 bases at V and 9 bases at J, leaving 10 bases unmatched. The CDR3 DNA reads TGTGCCTTCGATGGACTAGCGGGGATGGGTGAGCAGTTCTTC. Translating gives CAFDGLAGMGEQFF.

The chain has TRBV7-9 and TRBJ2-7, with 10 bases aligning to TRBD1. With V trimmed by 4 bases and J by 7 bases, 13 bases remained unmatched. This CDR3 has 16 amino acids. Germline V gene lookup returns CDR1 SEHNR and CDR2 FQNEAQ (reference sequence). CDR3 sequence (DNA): TGTGCCAGCAGCTCACCGACAGGGGGCTTGTCTGAGGAGCAGTACTTC. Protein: CASSSPTGGLSEEQYF.

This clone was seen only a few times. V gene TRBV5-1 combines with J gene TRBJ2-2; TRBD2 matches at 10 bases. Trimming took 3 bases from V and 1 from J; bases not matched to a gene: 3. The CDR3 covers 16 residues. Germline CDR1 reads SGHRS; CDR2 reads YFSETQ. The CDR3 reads CASSSPSGGNTGELFF. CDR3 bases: TGCGCCAGCAGCTCGCCTAGCGGGGGGAACACCGGGGAGCTGTTTTTT.

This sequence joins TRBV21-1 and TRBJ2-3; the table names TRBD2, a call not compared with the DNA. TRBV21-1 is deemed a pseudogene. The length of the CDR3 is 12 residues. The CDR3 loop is CASSRPGDTQYF. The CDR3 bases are TGTGCCAGCAGCAGACCGGGGGATACGCAGTATTTT.

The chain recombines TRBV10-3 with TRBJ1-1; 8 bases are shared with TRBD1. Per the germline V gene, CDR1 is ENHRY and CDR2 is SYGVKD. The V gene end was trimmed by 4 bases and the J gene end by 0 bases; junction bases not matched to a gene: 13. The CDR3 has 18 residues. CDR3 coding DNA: TGTGCCATCAGTGGGCCGGGGGGGACAGGTCATTTGAACACTGAAGCTTTCTTT. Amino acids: CAISGPGGTGHLNTEAFF.

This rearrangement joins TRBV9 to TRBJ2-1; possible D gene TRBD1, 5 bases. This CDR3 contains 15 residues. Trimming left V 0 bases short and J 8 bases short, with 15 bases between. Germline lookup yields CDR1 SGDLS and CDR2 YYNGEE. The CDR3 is CASSVVPGQGDEQFF. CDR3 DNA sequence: TGTGCCAGCAGCGTAGTTCCTGGGCAGGGCGATGAGCAGTTCTTC. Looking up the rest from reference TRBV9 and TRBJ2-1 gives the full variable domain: DSGVTQTPKHLITATGQRVTLRCSPRSGDLSVYWYQQSLDQGLQFLIQYYNGEERAKGNILERFSAQQFPDLHSELNLSSLELGDSALYFCASSVVPGQGDEQFFGPGTRLTVL.

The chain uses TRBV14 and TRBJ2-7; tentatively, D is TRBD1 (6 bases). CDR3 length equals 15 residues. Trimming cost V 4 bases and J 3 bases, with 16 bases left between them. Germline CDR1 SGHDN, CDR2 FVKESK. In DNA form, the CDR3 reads TGTGCCAGCAGCCCTACTACAGGGTACAACTACGAGCAGTACTTC. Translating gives CASSPTTGYNYEQYF.

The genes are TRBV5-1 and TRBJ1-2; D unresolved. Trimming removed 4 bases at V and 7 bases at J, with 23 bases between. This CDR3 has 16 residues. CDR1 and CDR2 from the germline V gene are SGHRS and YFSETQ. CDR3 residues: CASSPWDGGGRGGYTF. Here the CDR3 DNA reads TGCGCCAGCAGCCCTTGGGATGGCGGCGGGAGAGGTGGCTACACCTTC.

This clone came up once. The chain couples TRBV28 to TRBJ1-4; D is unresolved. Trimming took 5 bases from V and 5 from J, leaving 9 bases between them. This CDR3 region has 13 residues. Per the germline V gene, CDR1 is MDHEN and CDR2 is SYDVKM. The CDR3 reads CASSTPANEKLFF. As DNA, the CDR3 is TGTGCCAGCAGTACTCCAGCCAATGAAAAACTGTTTTTT.

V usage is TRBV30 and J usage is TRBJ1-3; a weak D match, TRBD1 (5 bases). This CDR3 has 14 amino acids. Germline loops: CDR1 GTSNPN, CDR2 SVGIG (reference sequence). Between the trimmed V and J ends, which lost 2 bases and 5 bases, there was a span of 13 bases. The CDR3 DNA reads TGTGCCTGGAGTATGACAGCAAAAAGAAACACCATATATTTT. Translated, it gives CAWSMTAKRNTIYF.

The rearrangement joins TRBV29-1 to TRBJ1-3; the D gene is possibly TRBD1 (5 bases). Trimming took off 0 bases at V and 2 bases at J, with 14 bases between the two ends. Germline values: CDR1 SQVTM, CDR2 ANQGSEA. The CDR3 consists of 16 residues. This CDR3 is CSVEDRQGRAGNTIYF. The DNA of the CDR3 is TGCAGCGTTGAAGACCGTCAGGGACGAGCTGGAAACACCATATATTTT.

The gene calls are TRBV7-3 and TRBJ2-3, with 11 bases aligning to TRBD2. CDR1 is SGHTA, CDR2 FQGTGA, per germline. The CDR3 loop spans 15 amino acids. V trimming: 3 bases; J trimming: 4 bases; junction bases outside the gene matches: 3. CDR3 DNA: TGTGCCAGCAGCTTTAGCGGGGGGGCAGCAGATACGCAGTATTTT. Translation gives CASSFSGGAADTQYF. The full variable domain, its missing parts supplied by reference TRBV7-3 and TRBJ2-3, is GAGVSQTPSNKVTEKGKYVELRCDPISGHTALYWYRQSLGQGPEFLIYFQGTGAADDSGLPNDRFFAVRPEGSVSTLKIQRTERGDSAVYLCASSFSGGAADTQYFGPGTRLTVL.

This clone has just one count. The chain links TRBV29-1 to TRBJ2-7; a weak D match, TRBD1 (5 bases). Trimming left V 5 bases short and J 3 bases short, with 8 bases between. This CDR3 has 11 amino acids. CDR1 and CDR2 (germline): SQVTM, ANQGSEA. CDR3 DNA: TGCAGCGTTTTCCAGGGCTACGAGCAGTACTTC. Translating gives CSVFQGYEQYF.

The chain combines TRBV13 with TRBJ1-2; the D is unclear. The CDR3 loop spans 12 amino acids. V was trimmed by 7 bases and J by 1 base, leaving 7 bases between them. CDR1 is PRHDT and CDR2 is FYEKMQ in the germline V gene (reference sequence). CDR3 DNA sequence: TGTGCCAGCAAAAAGGATAACTATGGCTACACCTTC. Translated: CASKKDNYGYTF.